This T cell receptor beta chain is drawn from a study of T cell responses to AZD1222 COVID-19 vaccine. TCRdb's table, derived via immunoSEQ multiplex PCR, lists solely in-frame clones and lacks some. The sample has about 78,000 clones; around nine tenths are singletons. Sample: peripheral blood, taken 28 days after the second AZD1222 dose. The sequence was obtained from an adult who received the AZD1222 COVID-19 vaccine.

Written as DNA, the CDR3 is TGTGCCAGCAGCTTAGTTCCCAGGGATTCTGAAGCTTTCTTT. Protein: CASSLVPRDSEAFF. J is TRBJ1-1 and V is TRBV7-9, with a weak D call TRBD1 (5 bases). Trimming removed 1 base from V and 6 bases from J, with 12 bases in between. The CDR3 totals 14 residues. Per the germline V gene, CDR1 is SEHNR and CDR2 is FQNEAQ (reference sequence).